This TCR beta chain was found in a study of PD-1 blockade in classical Hodgkin lymphoma. The table came from immunoSEQ multiplex PCR; TCRdb's copy has only in-frame clones and leaves some out. The profile covers around 20,000 clones, with around 84% appearing a single time and under 25% taken by the ten largest. The length of the CDR3 is 18 residues. V lost 4 bases and J 1 base, leaving 23 bases between the germline ends. Germline-derived CDR1 and CDR2 are SNHLY and FYNNEI. Regarding this clone: The antigen remains undetermined.

Study-wide findings and caveats: Those patients who began receiving nivolumab less than 1 year after ASCT had lower diversity, and they were excluded.

This sample's time point: cycle 4 day 1 (C4D1), after more than 5 weeks of nivolumab. Each patient experienced a relapse that followed autologous stem cell transplantation, and brentuximab vedotin exposure varied. The chain is built from TRBV2 and TRBJ2-7; D gene uncertain. Sequenced material: peripheral blood mononuclear cells (PBMCs), taken before the fourth cycle of nivolumab. The TCR comes from a human donor with classical Hodgkin lymphoma. CDR3 sequence: CASSVMAASSISSYEQYF. The CDR3 region has the DNA TGTGCCAGCAGTGTAATGGCCGCCTCGAGCATTAGTTCCTACGAGCAGTACTTC.